This is a list of T cell receptor beta chains from one sample in a study of vaccination effects on CD4 cells after COVID-19. These receptors' antigens are unknown. Clones were read by immunoSEQ multiplex PCR, and TCRdb kept only the in-frame ones, dropping some. The sample has about 32,000 clones; roughly two thirds are singletons. The source was CD4+ T cells from PBMCs cultured with HCoV-229E spike peptides, collected after COVID-19 vaccination. These receptors all stem from a human donor who received a COVID-19 vaccine. The CDR3 runs from the conserved cysteine through the conserved F or W. A D gene is named only where the DNA matches it firmly. A clone size is listed for some rows: how often the clone was seen (once, few, many), or a class if it is expanded.

D gene,V gene,clone size,J gene,CDR3 DNA,CDR3 protein
.,TRBV6-5,.,TRBJ1-4,TGTGCCAGCAGTTACCTCGGGGCTGGTGAGGAAAAACTGTTTTTT,CASSYLGAGEEKLFF
TRBD2,TRBV5-1,.,TRBJ2-1,TGCGCCAGCAGCTTGGCCTTGTCTAGCGGGAGATCCTACAATGAGCAGTTCTTC,CASSLALSSGRSYNEQFF
.,TRBV6-5,.,TRBJ1-2,TGTGCCAGCAGATACTCAGGGCAGGATAACTATGGCTACACCTTC,CASRYSGQDNYGYTF
.,TRBV6-1,once,TRBJ1-3,TGTGCCAGCAGTGAACCTGGGAGGGGCGGTGGAAACACCATATATTTT,CASSEPGRGGGNTIYF
.,TRBV29-1,.,TRBJ2-1,TGCAGCGTTGTACGGGCCGATGAGCAGTTCTTC,CSVVRADEQFF
TRBD1,TRBV24-1,.,TRBJ1-3,TGTGCCACCAGTGATGCCGGACAGGCAAACACCATATATTTT,CATSDAGQANTIYF
.,TRBV4-2,few,TRBJ1-2,TGTGCCAGCAGCCAAGAAGGAGGAGGCTATGGCTACACCTTC,CASSQEGGGYGYTF
.,TRBV10-1,.,TRBJ2-7,TGCGCCAGCAGTGAGTCCTCCGCCTACGAGCAGTACTTC,CASSESSAYEQYF
TRBD1,TRBV15,.,TRBJ1-2,TGTGCCACCAGCTTTCGACAGGGGGCCTATATATCGAATGGCTACACCTTC,CATSFRQGAYISNGYTF
.,TRBV12-3/TRBV12-4,.,TRBJ1-4,TGTGCCAGCAGTTTAGGGGGGTTAGAACTGTTTTTT,CASSLGGLELFF
.,TRBV25-1,.,TRBJ1-4,TGTGCCAGCAGCCCCGGGCAGGGTAATGAAAAACTGTTTTTT,CASSPGQGNEKLFF
TRBD2,TRBV2,.,TRBJ2-3,TGTGCCAGCAGTGAGATCGCGGGGGGTACCACAGATACGCAGTATTTT,CASSEIAGGTTDTQYF
TRBD1,TRBV4-2,.,TRBJ1-1,TGTGCCAGCAGCCTGAGGGACAGAAACACTGAAGCTTTCTTT,CASSLRDRNTEAFF
.,TRBV10-3,.,TRBJ1-5,TGTGCCATCAGTGAGAGTGAGGGCAATCAGCCCCAGCATTTT,CAISESEGNQPQHF
.,TRBV5-1,once,TRBJ2-2,TGCGCCAGCAGCTTGGGGACAGTCGGGGAGCTGTTTTTT,CASSLGTVGELFF
.,TRBV10-3,few,TRBJ2-2,TGTGCCATCAGCAGATCAGGGACCGCCGGGGAGCTGTTTTTT,CAISRSGTAGELFF
.,TRBV14,.,TRBJ2-2,TGTGCCAGCAGCCCGGACACCGGGGAGCTGTTTTTT,CASSPDTGELFF
.,TRBV5-1,.,TRBJ2-2,TGCGCCAGCAGAAACCGGGGAGCGAACACCGGGGAGCTGTTTTTT,CASRNRGANTGELFF
TRBD1,TRBV24-1,medium-sized,TRBJ1-2,TGTGCCACCAGTGATTCGAGACAGGGGCAAGCCTATGGCTACACCTTC,CATSDSRQGQAYGYTF
.,TRBV7-9,.,TRBJ2-7,TGTGCCAGCAGACCCGTTGGGGCAGCGAGCGATTTTGAGCAGTACTTC,CASRPVGAASDFEQYF
TRBD1,TRBV5-6,.,TRBJ1-1,TGTGCCAGCAGCTTTGGTTTTAGGGACAGCAACACTGAAGCTTTCTTT,CASSFGFRDSNTEAFF
.,TRBV10-3,.,TRBJ2-5,TGTGCCATCAGCCGGACCCTCGCCGCGGAGACCCAGTACTTC,CAISRTLAAETQYF
.,TRBV7-7,.,TRBJ2-5,TGTGCCAGCAGCTTAGTTCTCAGGGAGACCCAGTACTTC,CASSLVLRETQYF
.,TRBV7-9,few,TRBJ1-3,TGTGCCAGCAGCCCACAGGGCAGATCGTTCTCTGGAAACACCATATATTTT,CASSPQGRSFSGNTIYF
.,TRBV2,.,TRBJ2-2,TGTGCCAGCAGTGAAGGTTCCCAGGGCGGCACCGGGGAGCTGTTTTTT,CASSEGSQGGTGELFF
TRBD1,TRBV6-6,.,TRBJ1-4,TGTGCCAGCAGTTATGACAGGGGTGGTGAAAAACTGTTTTTT,CASSYDRGGEKLFF
.,TRBV10-3,.,TRBJ2-1,TGTGCCATCAGTGTAGGAGAAGTCTCCTACAATGAGCAGTTCTTC,CAISVGEVSYNEQFF